Following are 20 T cell receptor beta chains from one sample sequenced in a study of T-cell reconstitution after alpha-beta-depleted transplantation in children (dated by TCRdb to the mid-2010s). The library was prepared using PCR. The sample was run on an Illumina HiSeq 2500. TCR library preparation used molecular barcoding, with unique molecular identifiers applied to normalize quantification of the TCRbeta repertoire. In-frame beta chains were kept once TCRdb had trimmed the public reads at Q25 with fastp and called clones with MiXCR. Duplicate CDR3 protein sequences are folded into a single record with the most common DNA and genes. In all, the sample holds around 440,000 distinct CDR3 sequences, and roughly a tenth of those were seen once. Just over 2% of the sample rests with the top ten. Taken with the paper, the label for treatment or condition translates to: allogeneic hematopoietic cell transplantation with graft depleted of TCRalphabeta T cells and CD19 B cells.

The sequences come from PBMCs, collected before TCRalphabeta/CD19-depleted stem cell transplant. The receptor source for this set is a child aged 2 to 15 with inherited bone marrow failure, due to receive a stem cell transplant.

Ten or more counts support this clonotype. The V call is TRBV7-2, the J call TRBJ2-7; 9 bases align to TRBD2. The V and J ends lost 5 bases and 4 bases, in that order; junction bases with no gene match: 12. The germline V gene encodes CDR1 SGHTA and CDR2 FQGNSA. The CDR3 has 16 residues. The CDR3 region is CASSRLSGRGGYEQYF. The CDR3 DNA reads TGTGCCAGCAGCAGACTTAGCGGGAGAGGTGGATACGAGCAGTACTTC.

In this sample, this clonotype turned up many times. The chain combines TRBV28 with TRBJ2-1; TRBD2 agrees at 8 bases. The CDR3 is made up of 15 amino acids. The junction had 13 bases not matched to a gene; V was cut back by 6 bases and J by 9 bases. Germline V CDR1 and CDR2: MDHEN, SYDVKM. The CDR3 bases are TGTGCCAGCAGCCAAGCTAGGCTGCGGGAGGCTGAGCAGTTCTTC. Translating it yields CASSQARLREAEQFF.

This clonotype was recorded at least ten times. J is TRBJ2-5 and V is TRBV27; D is perhaps TRBD2 (5 bases). V was cut by 5 bases and J by 3 bases, with 16 bases left in between. The CDR3 is 15 residues long. The germline V gene has CDR1 MNHEY and CDR2 SMNVEV (reference sequence). The CDR3 DNA reads TGTGCCAGCAGTCTCTCCCTCGGGGAGAAAGAGACCCAGTACTTC. It encodes CASSLSLGEKETQYF.

This clonotype was counted only a few times. The chain has TRBV5-6 and TRBJ1-4; TRBD1 aligns across 8 bases. This CDR3 region has 19 residues. Germline lookup yields CDR1 SGHDT and CDR2 YYEEEE. V dropped 1 base and J dropped 0; count of bases not matched to a gene: 11. CDR3 sequence reads: CASSLNPGGTEATNEKLFF. The CDR3 coding sequence is TGTGCCAGCAGCTTGAATCCAGGGGGCACAGAAGCAACTAATGAAAAACTGTTTTTT.

This clonotype was detected ten times or more. The germline gene is not matched at one end of the junction; a read error may be the cause. V is TRBV5-1 and J is TRBJ2-7; 8 positions match TRBD1. Germline V gene data show CDR1 as SGHRS and CDR2 as YFSETQ. The CDR3 is made up of 13 amino acids. CDR3: CASSLGTGYEQYF. CDR3 sequence (DNA): TGTGCCAGCAGCTTGGGGACAGGCTACGAGCAGTACTTC.

This clonotype appeared many times. The rearrangement joins TRBV7-2 to TRBJ1-2, with 8 bases matching TRBD1. V trimming: 3 bases; J trimming: 8 bases; junction bases outside the gene matches: 11. Germline V CDR1 and CDR2: SGHTA, FQGNSA. The CDR3 consists of 15 residues. The CDR3 region is CASSLGGQGVGGYTF. CDR3 sequence (DNA): TGTGCCAGCAGCTTGGGAGGACAGGGAGTAGGGGGCTACACCTTC.

The chain combines TRBV19 with TRBJ2-2; D not certain. The V end was cut by 4 bases, the J end by 1 base, with 7 bases between. Germline V lookup: CDR1 LNHDA, CDR2 SQIVND (reference sequence). CDR3 length: 14 amino acids. The CDR3 sequence: CASSTPLNTGELFF. DNA of the CDR3: TGTGCCAGTAGTACGCCCTTGAACACCGGGGAGCTGTTTTTT.

This clonotype came up many times. This chain connects TRBV29-1 to TRBJ2-7; 8 positions match TRBD2. The V and J ends lost 3 bases and 5 bases, in that order; junction bases with no gene match: 9. Germline lookup yields CDR1 SQVTM and CDR2 ANQGSEA. The CDR3 covers 14 residues. The CDR3 protein is CSVDGSGIVNEQYF. In DNA form, the CDR3 reads TGCAGCGTTGATGGTAGCGGGATAGTAAACGAGCAGTACTTC.

On this clonotype: Since a much larger clone is just one base distant, this may be a read error. The chain uses TRBV20-1 and TRBJ2-7, with D hard to call. Germline-derived CDR1 and CDR2 are DFQATT and SNEGSKA (reference sequence). The CDR3 contains 14 residues. In DNA form, the CDR3 reads TGCAGTGCTAGAGATTATCAATTCCAATACGAGCAGCACTTC. Amino acids: CSARDYQFQYEQHF.

The gene calls are TRBV2 and TRBJ2-1; 9 nucleotides agree with TRBD1. The CDR3 is 15 residues long. Losses at the gene ends were 7 bases for V and 8 bases for J; bases not matched to a gene: 12. CDR1 and CDR2 (germline): SNHLY, FYNNEI. The CDR3: CASKDGTGSSDEQFF. The DNA of the CDR3 is TGTGCCAGCAAGGACGGGACAGGGTCATCAGATGAGCAGTTCTTC.

The sample holds many counts of this clonotype. Compared with germline, one end of the junction differs, possibly owing to a read error. The V gene is TRBV27, the J gene TRBJ2-4; D may be TRBD2 (5 bases). The CDR3 totals 15 residues. Germline V CDR1 and CDR2: MNHEY, SMNVEV (reference sequence). As DNA, the CDR3 is TGTGCCAGCAGTTTATTTGTTCGGCGAGACGGGATTACCCCCTTC. It specifies CASSLFVRRDGITPF.

At least ten counts were recorded for this clonotype. The chain combines TRBV10-3 with TRBJ2-7; D unclear. The CDR3 is 12 residues long. Germline CDR1 and CDR2: ENHRY and SYGVKD. The ends were cut back, 4 bases at V and 0 bases at J, with 4 bases in the middle. This CDR3 is CAISADSYEQYF. CDR3 coding DNA: TGTGCCATCAGTGCGGACTCCTACGAGCAGTACTTC.

At least ten counts were recorded for this clonotype. This rearrangement joins TRBV27 to TRBJ1-1; weak D call: TRBD1 (6 bases). Germline loops: CDR1 MNHEY, CDR2 SMNVEV (reference sequence). With 6 bases removed from V and 9 bases from J, the gap between germline ends came to 14 bases. This CDR3 comprises 12 residues. In DNA, the CDR3 is TGTGCCAGCAGCCCAGGGGTAGGCAAAGCTTTCTTT. Protein product: CASSPGVGKAFF.

The gene calls are TRBV28 and TRBJ2-7; tentatively, D is TRBD1 or TRBD2 (5 bases each). V was trimmed by 5 bases and J by 3 bases, leaving 11 bases between them. The length of the CDR3 is 13 residues. Germline V gene sequence: CDR1 MDHEN, CDR2 SYDVKM. CDR3 region: CASSPPGRYEQYF. The CDR3 DNA sequence: TGTGCCAGCAGTCCCCCGGGACGCTACGAGCAGTACTTC.

This clonotype was observed many times. The chain links TRBV27 to TRBJ1-2; 7 bases align to TRBD1. V lost 5 bases to trimming and J lost 0 bases; unmatched junction nucleotides: 9. From germline, CDR1 is MNHEY and CDR2 SMNVEV (reference sequence). This CDR3 comprises 16 residues. The CDR3 coding sequence is TGTGCCAGCAGTCTAAGTTTTGGGACAGCTAACTATGGCTACACCTTC. Protein: CASSLSFGTANYGYTF.

This clonotype was picked up a small number of times. The J gene is TRBJ2-1, the V gene TRBV4-3; 7 nucleotides line up with TRBD2. Germline CDR1 is LGHNA and CDR2 is YSLEER. This CDR3 is built from 17 residues. V lost 0 bases to trimming and J lost 2 bases; unmatched junction nucleotides: 7. The CDR3: CASSQDWTRVTYNEQFF. CDR3 bases: TGCGCCAGCAGCCAAGATTGGACTAGGGTAACCTACAATGAGCAGTTCTTC.

This clonotype has more than one count but fewer than ten. CDR3 DNA sequence: TGTGCCAGCAGCTTAGGAGCTCGAGACTATGGCTACACCTTC. Amino acid sequence: CASSLGARDYGYTF. This chain connects TRBV11-3 to TRBJ1-2; D is unresolved. Trimming removed 1 base at V and 3 bases at J, with 9 bases between. The germline V gene encodes CDR1 SGHNT and CDR2 YENEEA. This CDR3 has 14 residues.

There are many counts of this clonotype. V is TRBV20-1 and J is TRBJ2-7; 10 bases line up with TRBD2. The CDR3 spans 13 residues. J gave up 12 bases and V 3 bases, and 11 bases lay outside the gene matches. The V gene's germline CDR1 is DFQATT and CDR2 SNEGSKA (reference sequence). Here the CDR3 DNA reads TGCAGTGCTAGGGCTAGCGGGAGAGGTAAGGGGTACTTC. It encodes CSARASGRGKGYF.

With regard to this clonotype: A read error may be the cause here, since a much bigger clone is one base away. The genes are TRBV7-9 and TRBJ1-2, with 8 bases fitting TRBD1. Germline values: CDR1 SEHNR, CDR2 FQNEAQ (reference sequence). The CDR3 is made up of 13 amino acids. The V segment lost 6 bases and the J segment 4 bases; nucleotides outside the gene matches: 4. CDR3 sequence: CASRLGQVYGYTF. CDR3 nucleotides: TGTGCCAGCAGACTGGGACAGGTCTATGGCTACACCTTC.

Ten or more counts support this clonotype. The chain is built from TRBV12-3 or TRBV12-4 and TRBJ2-1, with TRBD1 matching over 7 bases. Unmatched junction bases numbered 3, after V lost 3 bases and J lost 4 bases. This CDR3 spans 14 amino acids. The chain's CDR3 is CASSFQDRYNEQFF. The CDR3 DNA reads TGTGCCAGCAGTTTCCAGGACAGGTACAATGAGCAGTTCTTC.